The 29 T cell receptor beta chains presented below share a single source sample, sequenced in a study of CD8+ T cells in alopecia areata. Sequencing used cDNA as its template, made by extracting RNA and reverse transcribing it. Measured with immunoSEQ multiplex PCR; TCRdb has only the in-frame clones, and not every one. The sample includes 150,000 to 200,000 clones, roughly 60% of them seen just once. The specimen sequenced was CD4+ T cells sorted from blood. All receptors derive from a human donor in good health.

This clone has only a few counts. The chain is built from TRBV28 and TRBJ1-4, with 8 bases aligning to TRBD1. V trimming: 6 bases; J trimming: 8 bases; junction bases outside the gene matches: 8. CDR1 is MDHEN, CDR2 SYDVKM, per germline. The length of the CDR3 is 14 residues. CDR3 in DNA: TGTGCCAGCAGAGTGACAGGGGCTGGGGAAAAACTGTTTTTT. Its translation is CASRVTGAGEKLFF.

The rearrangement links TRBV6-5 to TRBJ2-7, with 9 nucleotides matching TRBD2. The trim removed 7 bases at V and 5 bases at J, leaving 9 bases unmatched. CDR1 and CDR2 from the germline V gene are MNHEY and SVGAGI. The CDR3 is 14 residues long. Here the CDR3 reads CASKPGLAVHEQYF. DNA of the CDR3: TGTGCCAGCAAGCCGGGACTAGCAGTTCACGAGCAGTACTTC.

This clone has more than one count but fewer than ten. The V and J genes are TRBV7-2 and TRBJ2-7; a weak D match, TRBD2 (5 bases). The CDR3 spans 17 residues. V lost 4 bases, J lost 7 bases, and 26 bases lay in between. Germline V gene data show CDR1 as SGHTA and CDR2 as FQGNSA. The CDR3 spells CASSSSFGQAGWGEQYF. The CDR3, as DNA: TGTGCCAGCAGCTCTTCTTTCGGGCAGGCGGGTTGGGGAGAGCAGTACTTC. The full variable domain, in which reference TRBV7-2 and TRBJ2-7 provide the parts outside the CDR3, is GAGVSQSPSNKVTEKGKDVELRCDPISGHTALYWYRQSLGQGLEFLIYFQGNSAPDKSGLPSDRFSAERTGGSVSTLTIQRTQQEDSAVYLCASSSSFGQAGWGEQYFGPGTRLTVT.

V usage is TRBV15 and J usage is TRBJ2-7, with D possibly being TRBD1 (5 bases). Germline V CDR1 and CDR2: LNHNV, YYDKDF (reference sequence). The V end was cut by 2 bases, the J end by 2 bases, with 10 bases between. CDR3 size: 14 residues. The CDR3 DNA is TGTGCCACCAGCAGACGGGTGGACACCTACGAGCAGTACTTC. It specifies CATSRRVDTYEQYF.

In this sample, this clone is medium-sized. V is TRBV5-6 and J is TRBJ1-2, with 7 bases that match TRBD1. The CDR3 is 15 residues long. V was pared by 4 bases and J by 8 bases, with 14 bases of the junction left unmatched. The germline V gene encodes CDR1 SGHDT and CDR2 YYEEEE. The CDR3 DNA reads TGTGCCAGCAGCCAGGGGACAGCTCTTAACCGGGGCTACACCTTC. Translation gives CASSQGTALNRGYTF.

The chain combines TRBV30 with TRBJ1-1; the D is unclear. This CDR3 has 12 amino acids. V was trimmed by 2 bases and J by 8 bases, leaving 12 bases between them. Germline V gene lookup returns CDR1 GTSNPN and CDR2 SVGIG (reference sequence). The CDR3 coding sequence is TGTGCCTGGAGTCCCTCCTCGGGAGAAGCTTTCTTT. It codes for CAWSPSSGEAFF.

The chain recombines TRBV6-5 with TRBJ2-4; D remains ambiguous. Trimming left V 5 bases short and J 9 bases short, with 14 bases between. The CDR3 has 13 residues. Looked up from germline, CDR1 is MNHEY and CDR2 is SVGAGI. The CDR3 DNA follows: TGTGCCAGCAGTCCGCTGACTTCCCCCATTCAGTACTTC. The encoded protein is CASSPLTSPIQYF.

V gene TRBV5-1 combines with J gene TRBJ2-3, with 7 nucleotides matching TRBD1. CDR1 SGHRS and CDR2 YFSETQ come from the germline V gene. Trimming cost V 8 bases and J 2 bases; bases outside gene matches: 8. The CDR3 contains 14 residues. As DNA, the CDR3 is TGCGCCAGTAGCACGGGGACAGCCACAGATACGCAGTATTTT. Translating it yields CASSTGTATDTQYF.

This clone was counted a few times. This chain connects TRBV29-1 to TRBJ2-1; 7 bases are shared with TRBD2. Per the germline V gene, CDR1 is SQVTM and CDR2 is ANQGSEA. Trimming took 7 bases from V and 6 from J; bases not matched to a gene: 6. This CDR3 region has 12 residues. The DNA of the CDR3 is TGCAGCGGAAACCCTAGCGGCAATGAGCAGTTCTTC. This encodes CSGNPSGNEQFF.

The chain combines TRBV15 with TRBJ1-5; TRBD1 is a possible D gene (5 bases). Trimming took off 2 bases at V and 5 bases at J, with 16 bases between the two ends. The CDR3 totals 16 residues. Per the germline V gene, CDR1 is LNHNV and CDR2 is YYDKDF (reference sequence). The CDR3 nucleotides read TGTGCCACCAGCAGATACGGACCAGGGACCGATCAGCCCCAGCATTTT. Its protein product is CATSRYGPGTDQPQHF.

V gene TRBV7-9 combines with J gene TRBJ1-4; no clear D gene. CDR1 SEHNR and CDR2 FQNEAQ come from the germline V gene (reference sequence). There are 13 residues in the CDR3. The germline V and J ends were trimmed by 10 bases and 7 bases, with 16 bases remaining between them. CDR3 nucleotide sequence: TGTGCCACCGATCCCGGGAGAATTGAAAAACTGTTTTTT. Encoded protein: CATDPGRIEKLFF.

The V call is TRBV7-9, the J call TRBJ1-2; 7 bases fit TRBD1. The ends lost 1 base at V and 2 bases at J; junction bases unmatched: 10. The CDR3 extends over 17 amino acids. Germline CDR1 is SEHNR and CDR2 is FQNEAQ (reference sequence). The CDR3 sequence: CASSLVTGAQTNYGYTF. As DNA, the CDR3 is TGTGCCAGCAGCTTAGTCACAGGGGCGCAGACGAACTATGGCTACACCTTC.

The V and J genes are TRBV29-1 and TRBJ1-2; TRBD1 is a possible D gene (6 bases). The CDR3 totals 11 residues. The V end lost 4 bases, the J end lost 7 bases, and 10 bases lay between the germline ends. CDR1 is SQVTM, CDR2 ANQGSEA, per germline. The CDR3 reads CSVVTGLGYTF. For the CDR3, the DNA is TGCAGCGTTGTTACAGGGCTTGGCTACACCTTC. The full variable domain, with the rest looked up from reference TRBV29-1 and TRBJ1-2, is SAVISQKPSRDICQRGTSLTIQCQVDSQVTMMFWYRQQPGQSLTLIATANQGSEATYESGFVIDKFPISRPNLTFSTLTVSNMSPEDSSIYLCSVVTGLGYTFGSGTRLTVV.

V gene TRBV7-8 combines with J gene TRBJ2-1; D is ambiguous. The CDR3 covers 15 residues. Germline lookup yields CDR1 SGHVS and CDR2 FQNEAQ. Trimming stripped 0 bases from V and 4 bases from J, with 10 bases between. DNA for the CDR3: TGTGCCAGCAGCTTAGCGTTGGGCAGGTACAATGAGCAGTTCTTC. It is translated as CASSLALGRYNEQFF.

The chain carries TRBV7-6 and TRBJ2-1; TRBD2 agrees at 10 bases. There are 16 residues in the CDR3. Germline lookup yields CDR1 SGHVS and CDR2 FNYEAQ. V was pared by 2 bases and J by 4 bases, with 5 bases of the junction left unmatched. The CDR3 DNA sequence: TGTGCCAGCAGCTTACAAGCGGGAGGGTATTACAATGAGCAGTTCTTC. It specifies CASSLQAGGYYNEQFF.

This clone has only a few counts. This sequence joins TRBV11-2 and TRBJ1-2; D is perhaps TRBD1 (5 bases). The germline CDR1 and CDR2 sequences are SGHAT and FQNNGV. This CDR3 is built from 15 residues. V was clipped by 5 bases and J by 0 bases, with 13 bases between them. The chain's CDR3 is CASSRRTTANYGYTF. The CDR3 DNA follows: TGTGCCAGCAGCCGACGTACGACAGCTAACTATGGCTACACCTTC. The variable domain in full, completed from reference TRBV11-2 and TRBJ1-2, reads EAGVAQSPRYKIIEKRQSVAFWCNPISGHATLYWYQQILGQGPKLLIQFQNNGVVDDSQLPKDRFSAERLKGVDSTLKIQPAKLEDSAVYLCASSRRTTANYGYTFGSGTRLTVV.

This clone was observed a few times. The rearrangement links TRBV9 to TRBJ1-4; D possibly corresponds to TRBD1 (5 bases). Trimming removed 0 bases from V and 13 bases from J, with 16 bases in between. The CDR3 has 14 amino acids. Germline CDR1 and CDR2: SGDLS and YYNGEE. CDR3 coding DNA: TGTGCCAGCAGCGTAGGTACTCGGGGCGGGAGACTGTTTTTT. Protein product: CASSVGTRGGRLFF.

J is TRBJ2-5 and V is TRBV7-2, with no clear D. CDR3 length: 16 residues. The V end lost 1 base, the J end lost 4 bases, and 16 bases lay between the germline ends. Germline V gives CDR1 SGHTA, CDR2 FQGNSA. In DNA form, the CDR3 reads TGTGCCAGCAGCTTAGGGGCCGCGCGAGTAACAGAGACCCAGTACTTC. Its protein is CASSLGAARVTETQYF.

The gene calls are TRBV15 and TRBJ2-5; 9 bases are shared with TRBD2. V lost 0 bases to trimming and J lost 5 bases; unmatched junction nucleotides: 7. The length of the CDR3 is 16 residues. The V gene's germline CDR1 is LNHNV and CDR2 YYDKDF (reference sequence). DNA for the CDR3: TGTGCCACCAGCAGAGATGAGCGCGGGAGGGGGGAGACCCAGTACTTC. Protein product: CATSRDERGRGETQYF.

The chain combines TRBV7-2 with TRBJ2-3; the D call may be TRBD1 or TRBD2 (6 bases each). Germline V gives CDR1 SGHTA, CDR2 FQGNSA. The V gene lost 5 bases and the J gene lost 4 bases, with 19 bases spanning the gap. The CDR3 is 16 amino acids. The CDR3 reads CASSQGRVTSPDTQYF. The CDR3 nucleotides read TGTGCCAGCAGCCAGGGGCGTGTTACTAGCCCAGATACGCAGTATTTT.

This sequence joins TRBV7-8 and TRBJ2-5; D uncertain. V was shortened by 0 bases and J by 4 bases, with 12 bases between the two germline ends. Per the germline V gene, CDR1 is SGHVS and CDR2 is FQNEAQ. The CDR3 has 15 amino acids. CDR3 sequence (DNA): TGTGCCAGCAGCTTAGCCAGGCGACGTGGAGAGACCCAGTACTTC. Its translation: CASSLARRRGETQYF.

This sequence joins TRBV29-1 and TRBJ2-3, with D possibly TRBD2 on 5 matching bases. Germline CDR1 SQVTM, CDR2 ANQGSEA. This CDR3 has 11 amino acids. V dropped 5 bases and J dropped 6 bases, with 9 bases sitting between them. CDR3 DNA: TGCAGCGTTCAACGCGGGGATACGCAGTATTTT. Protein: CSVQRGDTQYF.

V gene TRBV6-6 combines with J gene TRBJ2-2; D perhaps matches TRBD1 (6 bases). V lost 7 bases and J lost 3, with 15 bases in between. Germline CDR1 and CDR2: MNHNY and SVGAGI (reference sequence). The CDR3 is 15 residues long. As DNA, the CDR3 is TGTGCCAGCACGAGTCGGGCAGGGGACACCGGGGAGCTGTTTTTT. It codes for CASTSRAGDTGELFF.

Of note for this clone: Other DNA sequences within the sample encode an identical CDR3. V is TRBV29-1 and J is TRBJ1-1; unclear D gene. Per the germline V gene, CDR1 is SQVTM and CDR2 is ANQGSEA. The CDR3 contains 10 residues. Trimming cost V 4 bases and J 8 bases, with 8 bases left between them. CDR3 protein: CSVVGGEAFF. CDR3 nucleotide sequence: TGCAGCGTTGTAGGTGGGGAAGCTTTCTTT. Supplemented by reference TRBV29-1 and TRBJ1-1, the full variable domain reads SAVISQKPSRDICQRGTSLTIQCQVDSQVTMMFWYRQQPGQSLTLIATANQGSEATYESGFVIDKFPISRPNLTFSTLTVSNMSPEDSSIYLCSVVGGEAFFGQGTRLTVV.

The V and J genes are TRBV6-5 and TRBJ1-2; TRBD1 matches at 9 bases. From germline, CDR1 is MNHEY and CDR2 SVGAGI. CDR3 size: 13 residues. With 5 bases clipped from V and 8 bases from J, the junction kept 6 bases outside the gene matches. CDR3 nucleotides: TGTGCCAGCAGTCGCCGGGACAGGGACGGCTACACCTTC. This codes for CASSRRDRDGYTF.

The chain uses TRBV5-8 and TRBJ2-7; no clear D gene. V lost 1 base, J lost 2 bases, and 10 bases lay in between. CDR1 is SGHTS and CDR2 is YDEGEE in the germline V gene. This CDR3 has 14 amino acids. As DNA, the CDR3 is TGTGCCAGCAGCTTGCGGTCTGGGACCTACGAGCAGTACTTC. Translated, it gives CASSLRSGTYEQYF.

The CDR3 loop is CSVLDRRRETQYF. The CDR3 nucleotides read TGCAGCGTTCTGGACCGTAGGCGGGAGACCCAGTACTTC. The rearrangement links TRBV29-1 to TRBJ2-5; D not certain. V lost 5 bases and J lost 5, with 15 bases in between. The CDR3 runs to 13 residues. CDR1 is SQVTM and CDR2 is ANQGSEA in the germline V gene.

CDR3 nucleotides: TGTGCCAGCACCCACTTGTTGGCTAGCGGGAACAATGAGCAGTTCTTC. Protein product: CASTHLLASGNNEQFF. The chain has TRBV11-2 and TRBJ2-1; TRBD2 matches at 9 bases. V shed 7 bases and J 5 bases; nucleotides not matched to a gene: 12. Looked up from germline, CDR1 is SGHAT and CDR2 is FQNNGV. The CDR3 is 16 amino acids.

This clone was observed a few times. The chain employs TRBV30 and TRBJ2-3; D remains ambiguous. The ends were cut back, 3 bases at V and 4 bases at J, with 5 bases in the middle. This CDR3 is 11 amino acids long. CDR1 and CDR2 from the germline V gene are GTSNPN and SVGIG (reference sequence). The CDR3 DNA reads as TGTGCCTGGAGGGTATCAGATACGCAGTATTTT. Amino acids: CAWRVSDTQYF.